This T cell receptor (beta chain) was recorded in a study of blood T cell repertoires in COVID-19. Germline CDR1 and CDR2: LNHDA and SQIVND (reference sequence). V lost 5 bases and J 7 bases, leaving 15 bases between the germline ends. This CDR3 contains 14 residues. Sequencing used immunoSEQ multiplex PCR; TCRdb keeps in-frame clones, though not all of them. The sample carries about 170,000 clones, around 80% recorded once. This sequence was found in a woman aged 55-70 years with acute or convalescent COVID-19. This rearrangement joins TRBV19 to TRBJ2-4, with D unresolved. Sequencing was performed on peripheral blood. This chain's CDR3 is CASSYRGQRNIQYF. In DNA form, the CDR3 reads TGTGCCAGTAGTTATAGAGGTCAGAGGAACATTCAGTACTTC.